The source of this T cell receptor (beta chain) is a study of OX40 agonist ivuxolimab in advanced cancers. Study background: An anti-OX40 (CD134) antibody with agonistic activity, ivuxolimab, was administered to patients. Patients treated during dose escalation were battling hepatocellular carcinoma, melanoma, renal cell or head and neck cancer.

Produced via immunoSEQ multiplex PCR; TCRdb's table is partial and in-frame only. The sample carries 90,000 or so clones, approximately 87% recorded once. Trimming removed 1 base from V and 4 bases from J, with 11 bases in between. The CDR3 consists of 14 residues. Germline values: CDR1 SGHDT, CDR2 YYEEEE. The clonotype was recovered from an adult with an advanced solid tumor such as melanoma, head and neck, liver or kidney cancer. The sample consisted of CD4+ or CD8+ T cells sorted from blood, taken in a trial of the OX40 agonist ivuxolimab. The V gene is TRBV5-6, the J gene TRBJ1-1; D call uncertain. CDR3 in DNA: TGTGCCAGCAGCTTGCTTGTAACGGGCACTGAAGCTTTCTTT. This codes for CASSLLVTGTEAFF.